This TCR beta chain was retrieved from a study of human T cells and chemical hapten exposure. Study-level information: Patch testing was performed with 0.01% DPC on the upper back, with reading at 6 days. Study-wide points: It should be noted that donors had alopecia, so their immune response may differ from healthy people's. TCRs whose frequency exceeded 1 in 1000 remained the same following DPC sensitization.

MiXCR was run by TCRdb on the RACE reads, yielding one entry per CDR3 protein. The data contain about 57,000 distinct CDR3 sequences, roughly a tenth of them seen just once; the ten biggest clones take up about 14%. V lost 0 bases and J lost 1; bases outside the gene matches: 1. The CDR3 runs 15 residues. Looked up from germline, CDR1 is SGHTA and CDR2 is FQGTGA. The table lists this clonotype with many counts. The antigen is unknown. As to time point: patch test 1, 2 weeks after DPC sensitization. The sample's treatment: therapeutic diphenylcyclopropenone sensitization with weekly scalp DPC. This clonotype was obtained from a woman aged 40 to 55 with alopecia areata. Some clones in this sample may be carry-over from other donors' samples. V is TRBV7-3 and J is TRBJ2-3, with 7 bases identical to TRBD2. This sample comprised whole blood, obtained in connection with sensitization to the hapten diphenylcyclopropenone (DPC). For the CDR3, the DNA is TGTGCCAGCAGCTTAACTGCGGGGGGCACAGATACGCAGTATTTT. Translated, it gives CASSLTAGGTDTQYF.